This TCR beta chain was sequenced during a study of blood T cell repertoires in COVID-19. In the study overall: Samples representing acute and convalescent COVID-19 were sourced from the United States, Italy and Spain. T cells, B-cell-depleted T cells, or PBMCs supplied cDNA or gDNA.

Germline assignment: CDR1 SNHLY and CDR2 FYNNEI. The V end was cut by 6 bases, the J end by 5 bases, with 13 bases between. This CDR3 has 14 residues. The protocol was immunoSEQ multiplex PCR, while the TCRdb copy is restricted to in-frame clones and leaves out a portion. The data hold approximately 190,000 clones, with around 84% observed a single time. The sequence derives from a human donor in a cohort sampled during active COVID-19. This chain links TRBV2 with TRBJ2-2; D is possibly TRBD2 (6 bases). Material: peripheral blood. The CDR3: CASSRDSITGELFF. CDR3 coding DNA: TGTGCCAGCAGCCGGGACTCGATAACCGGGGAGCTGTTTTTT.